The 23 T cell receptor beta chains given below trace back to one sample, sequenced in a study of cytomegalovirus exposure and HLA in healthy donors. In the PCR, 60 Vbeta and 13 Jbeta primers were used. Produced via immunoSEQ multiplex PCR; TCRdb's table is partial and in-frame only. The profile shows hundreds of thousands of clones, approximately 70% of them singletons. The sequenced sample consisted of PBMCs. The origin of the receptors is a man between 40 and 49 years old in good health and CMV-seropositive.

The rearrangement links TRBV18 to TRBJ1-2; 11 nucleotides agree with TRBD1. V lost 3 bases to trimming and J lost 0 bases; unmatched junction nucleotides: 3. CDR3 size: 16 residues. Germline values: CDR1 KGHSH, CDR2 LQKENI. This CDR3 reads CASSPRTGGTNYGYTF. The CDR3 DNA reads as TGTGCCAGCTCACCCCGGACAGGGGGCACTAACTATGGCTACACCTTC. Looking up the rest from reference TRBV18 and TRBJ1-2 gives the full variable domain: NAGVMQNPRHLVRRRGQEARLRCSPMKGHSHVYWYRQLPEEGLKFMVYLQKENIIDESGMPKERFSAEFPKEGPSILRIQQVVRGDSAAYFCASSPRTGGTNYGYTFGSGTRLTVV.

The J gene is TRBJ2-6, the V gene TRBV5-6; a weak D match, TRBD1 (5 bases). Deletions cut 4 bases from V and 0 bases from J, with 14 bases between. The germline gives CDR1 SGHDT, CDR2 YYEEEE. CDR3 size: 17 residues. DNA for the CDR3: TGTGCCAGCAGCGTCGGACATTCCATCTCTGGGGCCAACGTCCTGACTTTC. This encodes CASSVGHSISGANVLTF.

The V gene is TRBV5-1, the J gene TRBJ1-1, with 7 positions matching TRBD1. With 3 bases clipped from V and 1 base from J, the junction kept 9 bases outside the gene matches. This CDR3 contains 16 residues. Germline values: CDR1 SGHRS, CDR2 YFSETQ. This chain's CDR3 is CASSSKETGTNTEAFF. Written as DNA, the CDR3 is TGCGCCAGCAGCTCAAAGGAGACAGGGACGAACACTGAAGCTTTCTTT.

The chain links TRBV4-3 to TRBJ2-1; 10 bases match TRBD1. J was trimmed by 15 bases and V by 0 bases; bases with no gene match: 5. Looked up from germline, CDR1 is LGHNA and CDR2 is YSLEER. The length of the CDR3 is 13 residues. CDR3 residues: CASSQEVGDRGFF. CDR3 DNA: TGCGCCAGCAGCCAAGAGGTGGGGGACAGGGGGTTCTTC.

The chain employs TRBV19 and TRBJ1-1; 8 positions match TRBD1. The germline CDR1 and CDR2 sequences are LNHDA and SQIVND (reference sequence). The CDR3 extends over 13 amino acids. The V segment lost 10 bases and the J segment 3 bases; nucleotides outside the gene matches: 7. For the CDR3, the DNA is TGTGCCACCCAGGGGGCAGGGTACACTGAAGCTTTCTTT. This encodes CATQGAGYTEAFF. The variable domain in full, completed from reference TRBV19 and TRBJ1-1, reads DGGITQSPKYLFRKEGQNVTLSCEQNLNHDAMYWYRQDPGQGLRLIYYSQIVNDFQKGDIAEGYSVSREKKESFPLTVTSAQKNPTAFYLCATQGAGYTEAFFGQGTRLTVV.

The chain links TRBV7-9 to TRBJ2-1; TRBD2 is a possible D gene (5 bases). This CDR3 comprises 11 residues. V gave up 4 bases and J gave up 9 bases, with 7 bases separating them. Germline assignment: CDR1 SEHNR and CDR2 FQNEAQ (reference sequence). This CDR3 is CASSSEGEQFF. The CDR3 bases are TGTGCCAGCAGCTCCGAGGGTGAGCAGTTCTTC.

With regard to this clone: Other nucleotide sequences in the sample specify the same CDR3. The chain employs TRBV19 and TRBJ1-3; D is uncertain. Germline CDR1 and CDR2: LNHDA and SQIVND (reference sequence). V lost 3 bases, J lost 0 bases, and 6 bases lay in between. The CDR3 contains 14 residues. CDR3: CASSIGGSGNTIYF. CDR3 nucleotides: TGTGCCAGTAGTATCGGCGGCTCTGGAAACACCATATATTTT. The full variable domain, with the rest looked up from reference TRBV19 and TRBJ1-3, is DGGITQSPKYLFRKEGQNVTLSCEQNLNHDAMYWYRQDPGQGLRLIYYSQIVNDFQKGDIAEGYSVSREKKESFPLTVTSAQKNPTAFYLCASSIGGSGNTIYFGEGSWLTVV.

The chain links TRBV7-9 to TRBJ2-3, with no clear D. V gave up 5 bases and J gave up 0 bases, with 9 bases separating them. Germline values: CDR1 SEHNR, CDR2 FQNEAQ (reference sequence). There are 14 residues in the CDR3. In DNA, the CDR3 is TGTGCCAGCAGCGCCGGTGCTAGCACAGATACGCAGTATTTT. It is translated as CASSAGASTDTQYF.

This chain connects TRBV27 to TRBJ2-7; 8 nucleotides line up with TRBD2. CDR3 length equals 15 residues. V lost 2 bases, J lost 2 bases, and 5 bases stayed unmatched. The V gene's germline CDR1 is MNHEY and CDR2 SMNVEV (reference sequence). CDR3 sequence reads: CASSLTSGHPYEQYF. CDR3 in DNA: TGTGCCAGCAGTTTAACTAGCGGACATCCCTACGAGCAGTACTTC.

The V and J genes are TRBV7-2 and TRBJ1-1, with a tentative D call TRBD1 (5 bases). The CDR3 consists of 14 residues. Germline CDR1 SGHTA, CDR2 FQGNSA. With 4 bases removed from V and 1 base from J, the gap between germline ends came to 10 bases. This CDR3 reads CASSSGGGNTEAFF. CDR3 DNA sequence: TGTGCCAGCAGCTCTGGGGGAGGGAACACTGAAGCTTTCTTT.

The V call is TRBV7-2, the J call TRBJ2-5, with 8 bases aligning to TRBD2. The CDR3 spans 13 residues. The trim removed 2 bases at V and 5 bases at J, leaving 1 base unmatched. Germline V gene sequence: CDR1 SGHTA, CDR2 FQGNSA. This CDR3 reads CASSLRLAETQYF. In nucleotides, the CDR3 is TGTGCCAGCAGCTTACGACTAGCGGAGACCCAGTACTTC.

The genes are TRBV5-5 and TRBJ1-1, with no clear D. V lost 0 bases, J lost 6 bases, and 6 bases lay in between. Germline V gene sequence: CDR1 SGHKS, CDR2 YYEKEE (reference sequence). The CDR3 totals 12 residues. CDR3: CASSLDGAEAFF. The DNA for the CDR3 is TGTGCCAGCAGCTTGGACGGGGCTGAAGCTTTCTTT.

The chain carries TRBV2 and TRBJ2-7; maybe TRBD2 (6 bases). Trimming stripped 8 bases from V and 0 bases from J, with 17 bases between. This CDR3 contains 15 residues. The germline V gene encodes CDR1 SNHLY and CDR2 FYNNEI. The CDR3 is CASRDSLRGSYEQYF. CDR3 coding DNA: TGTGCCAGCCGGGACTCCCTTCGGGGCTCCTACGAGCAGTACTTC.

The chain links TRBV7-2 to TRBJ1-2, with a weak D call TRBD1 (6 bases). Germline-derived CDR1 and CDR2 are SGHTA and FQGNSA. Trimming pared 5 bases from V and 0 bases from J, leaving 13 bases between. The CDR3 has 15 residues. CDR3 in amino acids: CASSPRSGANYGYTF. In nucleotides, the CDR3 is TGTGCCAGCAGCCCTCGATCAGGGGCTAACTATGGCTACACCTTC.

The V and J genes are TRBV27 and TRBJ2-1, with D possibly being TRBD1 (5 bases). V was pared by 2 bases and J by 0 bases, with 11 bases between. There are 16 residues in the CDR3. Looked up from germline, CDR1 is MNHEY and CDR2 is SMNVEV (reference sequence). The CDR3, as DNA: TGTGCCAGCAGTTTAGCACCAGGGATCTCCTACAATGAGCAGTTCTTC. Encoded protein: CASSLAPGISYNEQFF.

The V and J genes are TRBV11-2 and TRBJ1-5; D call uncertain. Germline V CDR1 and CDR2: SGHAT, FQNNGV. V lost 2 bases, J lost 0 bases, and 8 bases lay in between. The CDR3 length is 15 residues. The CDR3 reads CASSLHIDSNQPQHF. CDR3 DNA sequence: TGTGCCAGCAGCTTACATATAGATAGCAATCAGCCCCAGCATTTT. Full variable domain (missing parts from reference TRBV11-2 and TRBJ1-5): EAGVAQSPRYKIIEKRQSVAFWCNPISGHATLYWYQQILGQGPKLLIQFQNNGVVDDSQLPKDRFSAERLKGVDSTLKIQPAKLEDSAVYLCASSLHIDSNQPQHFGDGTRLSIL.

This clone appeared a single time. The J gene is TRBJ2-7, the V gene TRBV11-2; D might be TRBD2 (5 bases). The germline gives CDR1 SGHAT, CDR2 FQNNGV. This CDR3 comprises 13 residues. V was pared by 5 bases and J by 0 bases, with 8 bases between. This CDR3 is CASSPDSSYEQYF. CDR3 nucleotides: TGTGCCAGCAGCCCGGACTCCTCCTACGAGCAGTACTTC.

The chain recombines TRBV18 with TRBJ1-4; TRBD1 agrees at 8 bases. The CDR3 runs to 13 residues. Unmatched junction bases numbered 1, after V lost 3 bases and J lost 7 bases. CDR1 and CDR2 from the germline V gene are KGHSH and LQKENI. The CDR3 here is CASSPTGGEKLFF. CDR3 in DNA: TGTGCCAGCTCACCCACAGGGGGTGAAAAACTGTTTTTT. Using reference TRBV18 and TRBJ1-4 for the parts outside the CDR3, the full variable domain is NAGVMQNPRHLVRRRGQEARLRCSPMKGHSHVYWYRQLPEEGLKFMVYLQKENIIDESGMPKERFSAEFPKEGPSILRIQQVVRGDSAAYFCASSPTGGEKLFFGSGTQLSVL.

The CDR3 DNA reads as TGTGCCAGCAGCTCCATGGCCGCGAACACCGGGGAGCTGTTTTTT. Protein sequence: CASSSMAANTGELFF. This chain uses TRBV7-9 with TRBJ2-2; D uncertain. Deletions cut 4 bases from V and 0 bases from J, with 9 bases between. The length of the CDR3 is 15 residues. Germline CDR1 is SEHNR and CDR2 is FQNEAQ (reference sequence).

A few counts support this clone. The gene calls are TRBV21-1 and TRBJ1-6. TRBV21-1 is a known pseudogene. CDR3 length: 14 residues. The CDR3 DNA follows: TGTGCCAGCAGCAAAGGGGGGGAATATTCACCCCTCCACTTT. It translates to CASSKGGEYSPLHF.

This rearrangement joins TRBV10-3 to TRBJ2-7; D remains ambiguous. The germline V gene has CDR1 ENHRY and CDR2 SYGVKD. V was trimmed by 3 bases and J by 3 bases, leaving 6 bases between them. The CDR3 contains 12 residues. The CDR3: CAISEENYEQYF. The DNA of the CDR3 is TGTGCCATCAGTGAAGAGAACTACGAGCAGTACTTC.

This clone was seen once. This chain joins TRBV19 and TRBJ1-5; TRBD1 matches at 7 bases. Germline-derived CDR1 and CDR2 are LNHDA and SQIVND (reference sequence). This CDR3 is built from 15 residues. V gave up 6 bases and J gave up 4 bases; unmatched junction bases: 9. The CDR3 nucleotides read TGTGCCAGTAGGGGTGTTTCAGGGGGTAATCAGCCCCAGCATTTT. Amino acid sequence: CASRGVSGGNQPQHF.

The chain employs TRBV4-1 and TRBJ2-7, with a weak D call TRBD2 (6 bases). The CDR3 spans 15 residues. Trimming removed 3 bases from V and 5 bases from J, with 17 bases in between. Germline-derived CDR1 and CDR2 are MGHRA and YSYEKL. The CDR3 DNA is TGCGCCAGCAGCCAGGCCGACGGAGGGGAGGACGAGCAGTACTTC. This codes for CASSQADGGEDEQYF.